The clone carrying this T cell receptor (beta chain) was found a few times. This record comes from a study of blood T cells in healthy people across ages. Together with a sample-barcoded 5' primer, a J-beta primer mix was included in a second PCR lasting roughly 6 to 12 cycles. MiXCR, applied by TCRdb to the 5' RACE reads, yields one record per CDR3 protein. Of about 1.6 million distinct CDR3 sequences detected, around 35% appear once; the ten largest clones hold about 11%. The CDR3 sequence is 14 residues long. Trimming removed 2 bases at V and 4 bases at J, with 11 bases between. CDR1 is MNHEY and CDR2 is SVGEGT in the germline V gene.

The sequenced sample consisted of blood. This receptor was taken from a woman in her twenties or thirties in good health. The chain joins TRBV6-2 or TRBV6-3 to TRBJ2-5, with D unclear. CDR3 DNA sequence: TGTGCCAGCAGTTACGGGATTATAAGAGAGACCCAGTACTTC. It is translated as CASSYGIIRETQYF.